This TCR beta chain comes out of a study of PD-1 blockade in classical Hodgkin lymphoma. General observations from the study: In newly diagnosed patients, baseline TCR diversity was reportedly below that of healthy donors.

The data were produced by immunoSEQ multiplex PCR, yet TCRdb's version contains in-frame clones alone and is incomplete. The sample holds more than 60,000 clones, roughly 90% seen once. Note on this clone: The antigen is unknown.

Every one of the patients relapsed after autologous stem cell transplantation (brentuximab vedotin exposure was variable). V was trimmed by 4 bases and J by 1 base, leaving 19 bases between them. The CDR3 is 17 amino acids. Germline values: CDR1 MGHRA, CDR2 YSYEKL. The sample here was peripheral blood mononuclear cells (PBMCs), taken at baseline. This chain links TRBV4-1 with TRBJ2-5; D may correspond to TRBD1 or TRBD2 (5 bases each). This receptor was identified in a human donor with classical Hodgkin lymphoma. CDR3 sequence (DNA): TGCGCCAGCAGCCGATCCGACAAAGGGGACCCCCAAGAGACCCAGTACTTC. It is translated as CASSRSDKGDPQETQYF.